The 20 T cell receptor beta chains presented below share a single source sample, sequenced in a study of cytomegalovirus exposure and HLA in healthy donors. Use of 60 Vbeta and 13 Jbeta primers characterized the PCR. Only in-frame clones appear in the TCRdb table, and some are missing; sequencing was by immunoSEQ multiplex PCR. The sample records some 66,000 clones, 80% to 90% being singletons. Sequences were obtained from PBMCs. These receptors were taken from a woman aged 25 to 45 in good health and CMV-seronegative.

This clone was recorded only once. This chain links TRBV19 with TRBJ1-3; D gene unclear. Germline-derived CDR1 and CDR2 are LNHDA and SQIVND (reference sequence). V was pared by 7 bases and J by 0 bases, with 13 bases between. The CDR3 loop spans 15 amino acids. CDR3 coding DNA: TGTGCCAGTAATAAAATGGCAGGCTCTGGAAACACCATATATTTT. As protein: CASNKMAGSGNTIYF.

V is TRBV11-2 and J is TRBJ2-2; perhaps TRBD2 as D (6 bases). The CDR3 has 16 amino acids. The V gene lost 5 bases and the J gene lost 5 bases, with 18 bases spanning the gap. Germline lookup yields CDR1 SGHAT and CDR2 FQNNGV. In DNA form, the CDR3 reads TGTGCCAGCAGCAAGAAGGGGCGGGGAACAACCGGGGAGCTGTTTTTT. It specifies CASSKKGRGTTGELFF.

This chain uses TRBV21-1 with TRBJ1-2. TRBV21-1 is flagged as a pseudogene. The CDR3 is 17 amino acids. The CDR3 region has the DNA TGTGCCAGCAGCAAAGCCCCGAGGGGGGGGCACTACTATGGCTACACCTTC. It encodes CASSKAPRGGHYYGYTF.

CDR3 region: CASNDRDSGANVLTF. In DNA form, the CDR3 reads TGTGCCAGCAACGACAGGGACTCTGGGGCCAACGTCCTGACTTTC. The gene calls are TRBV6-4 and TRBJ2-6, with 7 nucleotides matching TRBD1. The CDR3 covers 15 residues. The ends lost 7 bases at V and 0 bases at J; junction bases unmatched: 3. Germline V gene lookup returns CDR1 MRHNA and CDR2 SNTAGT.

This clone was seen just once. This chain connects TRBV28 to TRBJ1-4, with TRBD1 as a possible D gene (6 bases). The V gene's germline CDR1 is MDHEN and CDR2 SYDVKM. Between the trimmed V and J ends, which lost 4 bases and 8 bases, there was a span of 17 bases. The CDR3 is 15 amino acids. The CDR3 DNA sequence: TGTGCCAGCAGTTCACATTCAGGGGTAGAAGAAAAACTGTTTTTT. This gives the protein CASSSHSGVEEKLFF.

This clone was observed a single time. The rearrangement joins TRBV28 to TRBJ2-7; the D gene is possibly TRBD1 (5 bases). The CDR3 runs to 12 residues. The germline CDR1 and CDR2 sequences are MDHEN and SYDVKM. V was pared by 10 bases and J by 3 bases, with 13 bases between. CDR3 region: CAIDSLGYEQYF. CDR3 in DNA: TGTGCCATCGACAGTCTAGGCTACGAGCAGTACTTC. The full variable domain, completed using reference TRBV28 and TRBJ2-7, is DVKVTQSSRYLVKRTGEKVFLECVQDMDHENMFWYRQDPGLGLRLIYFSYDVKMKEKGDIPEGYSVSREKKERFSLILESASTNQTSMYLCAIDSLGYEQYFGPGTRLTVT.

Judged by abundance, this clone is medium-sized. The gene calls are TRBV6-4 and TRBJ2-3; a weak D match, TRBD2 (5 bases). The CDR3 has 14 residues. CDR1 and CDR2 from the germline V gene are MRHNA and SNTAGT. Trimming cost V 3 bases and J 1 base, with 8 bases left between them. CDR3 amino acids: CASSEIGGTDTQYF. The CDR3 coding sequence is TGTGCCAGCAGTGAGATCGGGGGCACAGATACGCAGTATTTT.

The chain employs TRBV7-9 and TRBJ2-5, with D unresolved. Germline V gives CDR1 SEHNR, CDR2 FQNEAQ (reference sequence). This CDR3 has 14 residues. Trimming stripped 1 base from V and 2 bases from J, with 8 bases between. The CDR3 sequence is CASSLVTLQETQYF. CDR3 DNA: TGTGCCAGCAGCTTAGTAACTTTACAAGAGACCCAGTACTTC.

This chain uses TRBV2 with TRBJ1-6; D is perhaps TRBD1 (5 bases). Germline V gene data show CDR1 as SNHLY and CDR2 as FYNNEI. Trimming removed 6 bases from V and 8 bases from J, with 17 bases in between. CDR3 length: 15 residues. DNA of the CDR3: TGTGCCAGCAGGGGGGGAACAGGATTAGATTCACCCCTCCACTTT. Translation: CASRGGTGLDSPLHF.

The V gene is TRBV6-1, the J gene TRBJ2-2; D gene uncertain. V dropped 0 bases and J dropped 4 bases, with 15 bases sitting between them. This CDR3 has 17 residues. Germline assignment: CDR1 MNHNS and CDR2 SASEGT. CDR3 in DNA: TGTGCCAGCAGTGAAGCGAATAGCTGGCGTAGCACCGGGGAGCTGTTTTTT. It is translated as CASSEANSWRSTGELFF.

The chain joins TRBV2 to TRBJ2-3; 9 bases align to TRBD1. The CDR3 is 16 amino acids. V gave up 5 bases and J gave up 3 bases; unmatched junction bases: 9. Per germline, CDR1 SNHLY and CDR2 FYNNEI. The CDR3 DNA reads TGTGCCAGCAGTAAGGAGACAGGGGGTTGGACAGATACGCAGTATTTT. It translates to CASSKETGGWTDTQYF.

The V and J genes are TRBV19 and TRBJ2-1, with D unresolved. Trimming took 3 bases from V and 7 from J, leaving 16 bases between them. The CDR3 loop spans 15 amino acids. Germline V gives CDR1 LNHDA, CDR2 SQIVND (reference sequence). CDR3 nucleotide sequence: TGTGCCAGTAGTATCAGCCCGGGTACGTGGAATGAGCAGTTCTTC. Protein sequence: CASSISPGTWNEQFF.

The chain couples TRBV7-2 to TRBJ2-2, with 7 bases that match TRBD1. Germline CDR1 reads SGHTA; CDR2 reads FQGNSA. The CDR3 totals 16 residues. The ends lost 3 bases at V and 2 bases at J; junction bases unmatched: 6. The CDR3 nucleotides read TGTGCCAGCAGCTTCCCGGACAGGCTTAACACCGGGGAGCTGTTTTTT. This translates into CASSFPDRLNTGELFF.

This clone has a handful of counts. The rearrangement joins TRBV27 to TRBJ1-5; TRBD1 matches at 9 bases. This CDR3 is 15 amino acids long. The V gene end was trimmed by 4 bases and the J gene end by 3 bases; junction bases not matched to a gene: 4. Germline CDR1 MNHEY, CDR2 SMNVEV (reference sequence). The CDR3 loop is CASSSGQGANQPQHF. The CDR3 DNA follows: TGTGCCAGCAGTTCGGGACAGGGAGCCAATCAGCCCCAGCATTTT.

The chain has TRBV7-6 and TRBJ1-6, with 10 bases that match TRBD1. Trimming removed 5 bases from V and 7 bases from J; junction bases left unmatched: 2. Germline V gene data show CDR1 as SGHVS and CDR2 as FNYEAQ. There are 14 residues in the CDR3. Written as DNA, the CDR3 is TGTGCCAGCAGCCGGGACAGGGGAAATTCACCCCTCCACTTT. This gives the protein CASSRDRGNSPLHF.

This clone was recorded a few times. The CDR3 is CSVEPSGGGYTF. The CDR3 region has the DNA TGCAGCGTTGAACCCTCAGGGGGTGGCTACACCTTC. The chain joins TRBV29-1 to TRBJ1-2, with TRBD1 identical over 7 bases. J gave up 7 bases and V 2 bases, and 4 bases lay outside the gene matches. Germline CDR1 reads SQVTM; CDR2 reads ANQGSEA. The CDR3 is 12 amino acids.

The rearrangement uses TRBV11-3 and TRBJ2-3; 8 bases align to TRBD2. The CDR3 contains 15 residues. Germline assignment: CDR1 SGHNT and CDR2 YENEEA. J gave up 8 bases and V 5 bases, and 12 bases lay outside the gene matches. The CDR3 sequence: CASSLDSGAPGTQYF. As DNA, the CDR3 is TGTGCCAGCAGCCTGGATAGCGGGGCGCCAGGTACGCAGTATTTT.

This chain connects TRBV4-1 to TRBJ1-4; D uncertain. V lost 2 bases, J lost 0 bases, and 7 bases lay in between. This CDR3 comprises 15 residues. The germline CDR1 and CDR2 sequences are MGHRA and YSYEKL. The CDR3 DNA follows: TGCGCCAGCAGCCAATTCGCAGCAACTAATGAAAAACTGTTTTTT. This codes for CASSQFAATNEKLFF.

The chain couples TRBV30 to TRBJ1-2, with 8 bases identical to TRBD1. Germline trimming cut 7 bases from V and 8 bases from J; bases unmatched to any gene: 15. CDR1 and CDR2 from the germline V gene are GTSNPN and SVGIG (reference sequence). The CDR3 has 14 residues. The CDR3 loop reads CALHLGQGMRGYTF. In DNA form, the CDR3 reads TGTGCCTTGCACCTCGGACAGGGTATGAGGGGCTACACCTTC.

The chain uses TRBV7-6 and TRBJ2-1; no reliable D call. This CDR3 has 18 amino acids. The germline CDR1 and CDR2 sequences are SGHVS and FNYEAQ. Trimming stripped 7 bases from V and 5 bases from J, with 27 bases between. The CDR3 nucleotides read TGTGCCAGCATCAAAACTCCTTTCGGCCTCCCAGGTAACAATGAGCAGTTCTTC. This codes for CASIKTPFGLPGNNEQFF.